One and the same sample provided the 28 T cell receptor beta chains below, sequenced in a study of blood T cell repertoires in COVID-19. TCRdb's table, derived via immunoSEQ multiplex PCR, lists solely in-frame clones and lacks some. The sample records roughly 300,000 clones, under 90% being singletons. Sequenced: peripheral blood. The receptor source for this set is a woman aged 45-60 years who had recovered from COVID-19.

The V gene is TRBV6-5, the J gene TRBJ1-3, with TRBD1 matching over 9 bases. Germline loops: CDR1 MNHEY, CDR2 SVGAGI. This CDR3 comprises 14 residues. The V gene end was trimmed by 5 bases and the J gene end by 4 bases; junction bases not matched to a gene: 3. The CDR3 loop reads CASSRTGAGNTIYF. The CDR3 coding sequence is TGTGCCAGCAGTAGGACAGGGGCAGGAAACACCATATATTTT.

This chain uses TRBV3-1 (or the pseudogene TRBV3-2) with TRBJ2-1, with TRBD2 identical over 12 bases. Trimming at V came to 4 bases and at J to 9 bases, leaving 16 bases not matched to a gene. Germline V CDR1 and CDR2: LGHDT, YNNKEL (reference sequence). The CDR3 covers 18 residues. CDR3 nucleotides: TGTGCCAGCAGCCTTCGGACTAGCGGGGCGGGGCCTAGTAGTGAGCAGTTCTTC. Its protein product is CASSLRTSGAGPSSEQFF.

The chain couples TRBV7-2 to TRBJ1-5, with TRBD1 matching over 7 bases. V shed 4 bases and J 7 bases; nucleotides not matched to a gene: 4. The CDR3 has 13 amino acids. CDR1 and CDR2 from the germline V gene are SGHTA and FQGNSA. CDR3 protein: CASSSQGRQPQHF. CDR3 coding DNA: TGTGCCAGCAGCTCACAGGGGAGACAGCCCCAGCATTTT. The full variable domain, its missing parts supplied by reference TRBV7-2 and TRBJ1-5, is GAGVSQSPSNKVTEKGKDVELRCDPISGHTALYWYRQSLGQGLEFLIYFQGNSAPDKSGLPSDRFSAERTGGSVSTLTIQRTQQEDSAVYLCASSSQGRQPQHFGDGTRLSIL.

The J gene is TRBJ2-1, the V gene TRBV3-1 (or the pseudogene TRBV3-2); 13 nucleotides align to TRBD2. The trim removed 7 bases at V and 5 bases at J, leaving 11 bases unmatched. The CDR3 is 17 residues long. Germline CDR1 is LGHDT and CDR2 is YNNKEL (reference sequence). The CDR3 spells CASTPGDGTSGDNEQFF. CDR3 sequence (DNA): TGTGCCAGCACCCCTGGGGACGGGACTAGCGGGGACAATGAGCAGTTCTTC.

This CDR3 reads CASSLIAGVEETQYF. CDR3 DNA sequence: TGCGCCAGCAGCTTGATAGCGGGGGTAGAGGAGACCCAGTACTTC. The chain employs TRBV5-1 and TRBJ2-5; TRBD2 matches at 9 bases. There are 15 residues in the CDR3. From germline, CDR1 is SGHRS and CDR2 YFSETQ. V shed 1 base and J 5 bases; nucleotides not matched to a gene: 6.

Points on this clone: Other DNA sequences in this specimen translate into the identical CDR3. The gene calls are TRBV2 and TRBJ2-1; 7 bases are a match to TRBD2. Germline V CDR1 and CDR2: SNHLY, FYNNEI. This CDR3 has 15 residues. The J segment lost 0 bases and the V segment lost 1 base, leaving 0 bases of the junction unmatched. For the CDR3, the DNA is TGTGCCAGCAGTGAAGGGGGGGGCTCCTACAATGAGCAGTTCTTC. Encoded protein: CASSEGGGSYNEQFF.

V gene TRBV3-1 (or the pseudogene TRBV3-2) combines with J gene TRBJ1-1; tentatively, D is TRBD1 (6 bases). This CDR3 spans 15 amino acids. Germline CDR1 is LGHDT and CDR2 is YNNKEL (reference sequence). V was pared by 3 bases and J by 4 bases, with 15 bases between. CDR3 amino acids: CASSQPQGFGTEAFF. CDR3 in DNA: TGTGCCAGCAGCCAGCCACAGGGTTTCGGCACTGAAGCTTTCTTT.

V is TRBV5-6 and J is TRBJ2-1; TRBD2 might be the D (5 bases). V was pared by 0 bases and J by 0 bases, with 10 bases between. The CDR3 is made up of 16 amino acids. The V gene's germline CDR1 is SGHDT and CDR2 YYEEEE. This CDR3 is CASSLEAVSSYNEQFF. The CDR3, as DNA: TGTGCCAGCAGCTTGGAAGCGGTGAGCTCCTACAATGAGCAGTTCTTC.

V gene TRBV15 combines with J gene TRBJ1-2, with no clear D. Trimming cost V 0 bases and J 7 bases, with 12 bases left between them. Germline V gene lookup returns CDR1 LNHNV and CDR2 YYDKDF (reference sequence). The CDR3 runs to 14 residues. The CDR3 DNA reads as TGTGCCACCAGCAGAGATCGTGTAGCTCGTGGCTACACCTTC. As protein: CATSRDRVARGYTF.

The chain combines TRBV27 with TRBJ1-6; no clear D. The V gene's germline CDR1 is MNHEY and CDR2 SMNVEV (reference sequence). The V and J ends lost 7 bases and 4 bases respectively, with 5 bases between them. The CDR3 is 12 amino acids. CDR3 amino acids: CASKLYNSPLHF. The DNA for the CDR3 is TGTGCCAGCAAACTATATAATTCACCCCTCCACTTT.

The chain couples TRBV27 to TRBJ1-6, with D possibly TRBD1 on 6 matching bases. CDR3 length: 14 amino acids. Looked up from germline, CDR1 is MNHEY and CDR2 is SMNVEV (reference sequence). V lost 1 base to trimming and J lost 9 bases, with 10 bases between them. The CDR3 nucleotides read TGTGCCAGCAGTTTATGGGACAAAACTTCACCCCTCCACTTT. This gives the protein CASSLWDKTSPLHF.

This clone was detected ten times or more. The chain has TRBV6-5 and TRBJ1-2; perhaps TRBD1 as D (6 bases). The CDR3 spans 14 residues. The ends were cut back, 5 bases at V and 6 bases at J, with 16 bases in the middle. The germline V gene has CDR1 MNHEY and CDR2 SVGAGI. CDR3 DNA: TGTGCCAGCAGTAAACAGGGCGGGGGGGATGGCTACACCTTC. Translating gives CASSKQGGGDGYTF.

The V and J genes are TRBV28 and TRBJ1-1; the match to TRBD1 covers 8 bases. The CDR3 totals 13 residues. Germline lookup yields CDR1 MDHEN and CDR2 SYDVKM. J lost 4 bases, V lost 6 bases, and 4 bases had no gene match. The CDR3 region is CASRPGQGTEAFF. DNA for the CDR3: TGTGCCAGCAGACCCGGACAGGGCACTGAAGCTTTCTTT.

The rearrangement links TRBV6-2 or TRBV6-3 to TRBJ2-1, with D uncertain. V was clipped by 5 bases and J by 0 bases, with 11 bases between them. CDR1 is MNHEY, CDR2 SVGEGT, per germline. CDR3 length equals 15 residues. The DNA of the CDR3 is TGTGCCAGCAGTATTGGCGGCCACTCCTACAATGAGCAGTTCTTC. Translated, it gives CASSIGGHSYNEQFF.

This clone was observed a few times. Other DNA sequences from this sample encode an identical CDR3 as well. The V and J genes are TRBV4-3 and TRBJ1-5; unclear D gene. The germline CDR1 and CDR2 sequences are LGHNA and YSLEER. The CDR3 runs 14 residues. V gave up 0 bases and J gave up 3 bases, with 6 bases separating them. The CDR3 here is CASSQDRLNQPQHF. The CDR3 nucleotides read TGCGCCAGCAGCCAAGACAGACTCAATCAGCCCCAGCATTTT.

V and J are TRBV5-1 and TRBJ1-4; D uncertain. The germline V and J ends were trimmed by 0 bases and 5 bases, with 8 bases remaining between them. CDR1 and CDR2 from the germline V gene are SGHRS and YFSETQ. The CDR3 has 14 residues. The CDR3 nucleotides are TGCGCCAGCAGCTTGGGACAACCCAATGAAAAACTGTTTTTT. Protein sequence: CASSLGQPNEKLFF.

The rearrangement uses TRBV14 and TRBJ2-5; 7 nucleotides match TRBD1. Trimming took 4 bases from V and 2 from J; bases not matched to a gene: 7. The length of the CDR3 is 15 residues. The germline CDR1 and CDR2 sequences are SGHDN and FVKESK. CDR3 bases: TGTGCCAGCAGCCCAGGGGACAGACCTCAAGAGACCCAGTACTTC. The encoded protein is CASSPGDRPQETQYF.

This clone came up a few times. Other DNA sequences from this sample encode an identical CDR3 as well. This rearrangement joins TRBV9 to TRBJ1-3, with 8 bases fitting TRBD1. Germline V gene sequence: CDR1 SGDLS, CDR2 YYNGEE. The CDR3 is made up of 15 amino acids. Unmatched junction bases numbered 3, after V lost 3 bases and J lost 1 base. The CDR3 sequence: CASSGQGISGNTIYF. As DNA, the CDR3 is TGTGCCAGCAGCGGACAGGGGATTTCTGGAAACACCATATATTTT.

The chain employs TRBV19 and TRBJ1-3; D is undetermined. The germline V gene has CDR1 LNHDA and CDR2 SQIVND (reference sequence). Trimming shortened V by 10 bases and J by 2 bases, and 6 bases separated the two germline ends. The CDR3 has 11 amino acids. CDR3 nucleotide sequence: TGTGCCACCCGGGCTGGAAACACCATATATTTT. Residues: CATRAGNTIYF.

CDR3 DNA: TGTGCCAGCACCATCAGGGAGACCCAGTACTTC. It translates to CASTIRETQYF. The chain recombines TRBV12-3 or TRBV12-4 with TRBJ2-5; D not resolved. V lost 7 bases to trimming and J lost 5 bases, with 8 bases between them. CDR3 length: 11 residues.

The chain's CDR3 is CASSFSQGLSEQYF. In DNA form, the CDR3 reads TGCGCCAGCAGCTTTAGTCAGGGATTAAGCGAGCAGTACTTC. This chain links TRBV5-1 with TRBJ2-7, with a tentative D call TRBD1 (5 bases). The CDR3 sequence is 14 residues long. Trimming pared 2 bases from V and 6 bases from J, leaving 15 bases between. Germline V gives CDR1 SGHRS, CDR2 YFSETQ.

This clone was counted between two and nine times. V and J are TRBV9 and TRBJ1-5, with D perhaps TRBD1 (5 bases). The germline gives CDR1 SGDLS, CDR2 YYNGEE. CDR3 length: 13 amino acids. V shed 2 bases and J shed 6 bases, with 9 bases lying between them. This CDR3 is CASSVGGSQPQHF. For the CDR3, the DNA is TGTGCCAGCAGCGTTGGGGGGAGTCAGCCCCAGCATTTT.

V usage is TRBV6-6 and J usage is TRBJ1-2, with D possibly matching TRBD1 (6 bases). The CDR3 runs 13 residues. The ends were cut back, 2 bases at V and 7 bases at J, with 11 bases in the middle. Germline V gives CDR1 MNHNY, CDR2 SVGAGI (reference sequence). The CDR3 loop reads CASSYGGLGGYTF. As DNA, the CDR3 is TGTGCCAGCAGTTACGGGGGCTTGGGTGGCTACACCTTC.

The V gene is TRBV7-2, the J gene TRBJ2-1; tentatively, D is TRBD2 (5 bases). The germline V and J ends were trimmed by 0 bases and 5 bases, with 8 bases remaining between them. The CDR3 is 14 residues long. Per germline, CDR1 SGHTA and CDR2 FQGNSA. The CDR3 DNA is TGTGCCAGCAGCTTAGCGCTAGCCCACAATGAGCAGTTCTTC. It yields the protein CASSLALAHNEQFF.

This chain links TRBV5-4 with TRBJ2-3; TRBD2 aligns across 10 bases. CDR1 is SGHNT, CDR2 YYREEE, per germline (reference sequence). Germline trimming cut 5 bases from V and 0 bases from J; bases unmatched to any gene: 6. CDR3 length: 16 amino acids. CDR3 region: CASSEGLAASTDTQYF. CDR3 sequence (DNA): TGTGCCAGCAGTGAAGGACTAGCGGCAAGCACAGATACGCAGTATTTT.

The chain carries TRBV19 and TRBJ1-6, with 8 bases aligning to TRBD1. The CDR3 has 14 residues. The V gene end was trimmed by 4 bases and the J gene end by 9 bases; junction bases not matched to a gene: 5. Per the germline V gene, CDR1 is LNHDA and CDR2 is SQIVND (reference sequence). The CDR3 protein is CASSTQGARSPLHF. The CDR3 DNA reads as TGTGCCAGTAGTACGCAGGGGGCGCGTTCACCCCTCCACTTT. Full variable domain (missing parts from reference TRBV19 and TRBJ1-6): DGGITQSPKYLFRKEGQNVTLSCEQNLNHDAMYWYRQDPGQGLRLIYYSQIVNDFQKGDIAEGYSVSREKKESFPLTVTSAQKNPTAFYLCASSTQGARSPLHFGNGTRLTVT.

The chain employs TRBV7-7 and TRBJ2-3; 11 bases align to TRBD1. CDR3 length equals 15 residues. In germline, CDR1 is SSHAT, CDR2 FNYEAQ (reference sequence). V lost 5 bases, J lost 4 bases, and 5 bases stayed unmatched. This CDR3 is CASSLGTGGADTQYF. CDR3 bases: TGTGCCAGCAGCCTGGGGACAGGGGGTGCAGATACGCAGTATTTT.

The chain couples TRBV20-1 to TRBJ2-7; possibly TRBD2 for D (6 bases). The CDR3 totals 15 residues. The germline V gene encodes CDR1 DFQATT and CDR2 SNEGSKA (reference sequence). V lost 3 bases and J lost 6, with 21 bases in between. For the CDR3, the DNA is TGCAGTGCTAGTTCCGGAGGGAACCCACTAGTCGAGCAGTACTTC. It codes for CSASSGGNPLVEQYF.